The text below deals with one TCR beta chain. In the original processing: Amplifying reference gene primers gave estimates of nucleated cell counts. Using immunoSEQ multiplex PCR, the repertoire was profiled, and TCRdb retains in-frame clones only, with some absent. V and J calls and clone size are copied from that table; D and trimming were computed from the DNA. The table lists 200,000 to 300,000 clones, about four fifths of them singletons. The data are from a study of blood T cell repertoires in COVID-19. Across the whole study: The cDNA or gDNA used as material had been derived from T cells, B-cell-depleted T cells, or PBMCs.

The V gene's germline CDR1 is SEHNR and CDR2 FQNEAQ (reference sequence). This CDR3 spans 17 amino acids. V lost 5 bases, J lost 5 bases, and 21 bases lay in between. The sequence came from a woman over 75 with acute or convalescent COVID-19. Sequenced: peripheral blood. This rearrangement joins TRBV7-9 to TRBJ2-2; TRBD2 might be the D (5 bases). The CDR3 loop reads CASSKGEGGVGTGELFF. The CDR3 DNA reads TGTGCCAGCAGCAAAGGCGAGGGTGGAGTAGGAACCGGGGAGCTGTTTTTT.